This T cell receptor beta chain is drawn from a study of human T cells and chemical hapten exposure. This clonotype appeared many times. Individual cDNA molecules (in the library) carried attached unique molecular identifiers. Original processing methods: Across samples, TCR counts had a median of roughly 96,000 and ranged from about 20,000 to 690,600. TCRdb ran MiXCR on the RACE reads and lists one entry per CDR3 protein. TCRdb's processing, not the authors' own work, is the source of the V and J calls. The table shows about 80,000 distinct CDR3 sequences, with 7% to 9.5% occurring only once. The time point here: healthy volunteer bleed at 6 weeks. Someone pulled total RNA out of unfractionated whole blood. Trimming removed 5 bases at V and 6 bases at J, with 13 bases between. CDR1 SEHNR and CDR2 FQNEAQ come from the germline V gene (reference sequence). The CDR3 has 13 amino acids.

The source of this sequence is a female donor in good health. Some clones in this sample may be carry-over from other donors' samples. The sequenced sample was whole blood. V gene TRBV7-9 combines with J gene TRBJ1-2; D unresolved. The CDR3 DNA reads as TGTGCCAGCAGCCCCGATTGGAACGATGGCTACACCTTC. Residues: CASSPDWNDGYTF.